The 21 T cell receptor beta chains in this list originate from one sample, sequenced in a study of OX40 agonist ivuxolimab in advanced cancers. Libraries were built with the immunoSEQ multiplex PCR assay. TCRdb mirrors the immuneACCESS table, restricted to in-frame sequences. Some clones are absent from its copies; in checked studies, under half trace to an unresolved V gene, and the reason for the others is unknown. This sample comprises 85,000 or so clones, around 86% of them detected only once. The biggest ten clones account for less than 2% of the sample. The source material was CD4+ or CD8+ T cells sorted from blood, sampled in a trial of the OX40 agonist ivuxolimab. These TCRs come from an adult with an advanced solid tumor such as melanoma, head and neck, liver or kidney cancer.

The table lists this clone with a count of one. CDR3 protein: CASSWLHNEQFF. The DNA of the CDR3 is TGTGCCAGTAGTTGGCTACACAATGAGCAGTTCTTC. The V and J genes are TRBV19 and TRBJ2-1; D remains ambiguous. Germline V gene lookup returns CDR1 LNHDA and CDR2 SQIVND (reference sequence). V was clipped by 5 bases and J by 5 bases, with 7 bases between them. The CDR3 length is 12 residues.

The V and J genes are TRBV4-1 and TRBJ2-5; D ambiguous. Trimming took 0 bases from V and 7 from J, leaving 15 bases between them. Germline-derived CDR1 and CDR2 are MGHRA and YSYEKL. The CDR3 is 15 amino acids. The CDR3 DNA sequence: TGCGCCAGCAGCCAAGAAGGGTATGGATCCAGGACCCAGTACTTC. Translated: CASSQEGYGSRTQYF.

This chain uses TRBV9 with TRBJ1-4; D gene ambiguous. Germline loops: CDR1 SGDLS, CDR2 YYNGEE. V was clipped by 0 bases and J by 2 bases, with 8 bases between them. The CDR3 is 15 residues long. The CDR3 loop reads CASSVGLWTNEKLFF. In DNA, the CDR3 is TGTGCCAGCAGCGTAGGGTTATGGACTAATGAAAAACTGTTTTTT. Using reference TRBV9 and TRBJ1-4 for the parts outside the CDR3, the full variable domain is DSGVTQTPKHLITATGQRVTLRCSPRSGDLSVYWYQQSLDQGLQFLIQYYNGEERAKGNILERFSAQQFPDLHSELNLSSLELGDSALYFCASSVGLWTNEKLFFGSGTQLSVL.

V usage is TRBV2 and J usage is TRBJ2-3; the D gene is possibly TRBD1 (5 bases). The ends were cut back, 3 bases at V and 5 bases at J, with 9 bases in the middle. Germline CDR1 reads SNHLY; CDR2 reads FYNNEI. The length of the CDR3 is 13 residues. The CDR3 region has the DNA TGTGCCAGCAGTGACCCAGGGATAGATACGCAGTATTTT. It translates to CASSDPGIDTQYF.

The chain joins TRBV2 to TRBJ1-1; no reliable D call. Germline CDR1 SNHLY, CDR2 FYNNEI. Trimming took off 6 bases at V and 1 base at J, with 9 bases between the two ends. The length of the CDR3 is 13 residues. The CDR3 DNA is TGTGCCAGCAGAAATACAGAGAACACTGAAGCTTTCTTT. Protein sequence: CASRNTENTEAFF.

The chain is built from TRBV9 and TRBJ2-3; D is unclear. Germline lookup yields CDR1 SGDLS and CDR2 YYNGEE. This CDR3 comprises 16 residues. Deletions cut 0 bases from V and 6 bases from J, with 17 bases between. As DNA, the CDR3 is TGTGCCAGCAGCGTAGATCAGCACCCCGCTCTGGATACGCAGTATTTT. This codes for CASSVDQHPALDTQYF.

V gene TRBV19 combines with J gene TRBJ1-2; D gene uncertain. Germline CDR1 and CDR2: LNHDA and SQIVND (reference sequence). CDR3 length: 15 residues. Trimming left V 4 bases short and J 3 bases short, with 15 bases between. In DNA, the CDR3 is TGTGCCAGTAGTAGGAATCGAGAGGTTTACTATGGCTACACCTTC. It is translated as CASSRNREVYYGYTF.

This chain uses TRBV4-3 with TRBJ1-2; the match to TRBD1 covers 7 bases. The CDR3 sequence is 17 residues long. Germline CDR1 reads LGHNA; CDR2 reads YSLEER. V dropped 3 bases and J dropped 1; count of bases not matched to a gene: 11. The CDR3 reads CASSHELRTGLNYGYTF. Written as DNA, the CDR3 is TGCGCCAGCAGCCATGAGCTCCGGACAGGCCTTAACTATGGCTACACCTTC.

The chain joins TRBV28 to TRBJ1-1, with 9 bases aligning to TRBD1. Germline trimming cut 5 bases from V and 0 bases from J; bases unmatched to any gene: 1. Germline V gene data show CDR1 as MDHEN and CDR2 as SYDVKM. This CDR3 region has 14 residues. The CDR3 loop is CASSRTGVNTEAFF. The CDR3, as DNA: TGTGCCAGCAGTAGGACAGGGGTGAACACTGAAGCTTTCTTT.

This clone was detected once. The J gene is TRBJ2-5, the V gene TRBV14, with 9 bases that match TRBD2. CDR1 SGHDN and CDR2 FVKESK come from the germline V gene. CDR3 length equals 16 residues. V lost 2 bases and J lost 5; bases outside the gene matches: 9. CDR3 nucleotides: TGTGCCAGCAGCCAATGGACTAGCGAGTGGCGGGAGACCCAGTACTTC. It codes for CASSQWTSEWRETQYF.

The chain is built from TRBV5-6 and TRBJ1-6, with TRBD1 identical over 7 bases. The CDR3 contains 14 residues. Unmatched junction bases numbered 4, after V lost 0 bases and J lost 10 bases. Germline V lookup: CDR1 SGHDT, CDR2 YYEEEE. This CDR3 reads CASSLGQGDSPLHF. The CDR3 bases are TGTGCCAGCAGCTTGGGACAGGGAGACTCACCCCTCCACTTT.

The chain carries TRBV7-3 and TRBJ2-1, with TRBD2 matching over 8 bases. Germline-derived CDR1 and CDR2 are SGHTA and FQGTGA. The CDR3 is made up of 16 amino acids. Trimming removed 5 bases from V and 2 bases from J; junction bases left unmatched: 8. The CDR3 spells CASSPIAGLTYNEQFF. CDR3 DNA: TGTGCCAGCAGCCCGATAGCGGGGTTAACCTACAATGAGCAGTTCTTC.

This clone was observed a single time. V and J are TRBV6-1 and TRBJ1-1, with D maybe TRBD1 (5 bases). V dropped 5 bases and J dropped 5 bases, with 18 bases sitting between them. This CDR3 region has 15 residues. Looked up from germline, CDR1 is MNHNS and CDR2 is SASEGT. DNA of the CDR3: TGTGCCAGCAGTACAATAGGGGCAGGGTGGACTGAAGCTTTCTTT. Residues: CASSTIGAGWTEAFF.

The V and J genes are TRBV5-1 and TRBJ1-6; 9 bases line up with TRBD1. This CDR3 has 16 residues. J lost 8 bases, V lost 0 bases, and 6 bases had no gene match. From germline, CDR1 is SGHRS and CDR2 YFSETQ. This CDR3 reads CASSLVSGQGDSPLHF. CDR3 coding DNA: TGCGCCAGCAGCTTGGTTTCGGGACAGGGAGATTCACCCCTCCACTTT.

The chain recombines TRBV5-1 with TRBJ1-1; D gene unclear. The CDR3 runs 13 residues. Per germline, CDR1 SGHRS and CDR2 YFSETQ. Trimming left V 1 base short and J 4 bases short, with 8 bases between. The CDR3 here is CASSLTAATEAFF. The DNA for the CDR3 is TGCGCCAGCAGCTTGACAGCTGCCACTGAAGCTTTCTTT.

V gene TRBV7-2 combines with J gene TRBJ2-7; TRBD2 matches 9 bases. Germline V gene sequence: CDR1 SGHTA, CDR2 FQGNSA. Trimming took 5 bases from V and 3 from J; bases not matched to a gene: 17. This CDR3 is 18 amino acids long. This chain's CDR3 is CASSRGVTSGSSIYEQYF. Here the CDR3 DNA reads TGTGCCAGCAGCCGGGGGGTGACTAGCGGCTCCTCTATCTACGAGCAGTACTTC. Based on the CDR3 plus reference TRBV7-2 and TRBJ2-7, the full variable domain is GAGVSQSPSNKVTEKGKDVELRCDPISGHTALYWYRQSLGQGLEFLIYFQGNSAPDKSGLPSDRFSAERTGGSVSTLTIQRTQQEDSAVYLCASSRGVTSGSSIYEQYFGPGTRLTVT.

This chain links TRBV4-3 with TRBJ2-7; tentatively, D is TRBD2 (5 bases). Trimming cost V 3 bases and J 3 bases, with 15 bases left between them. The germline gives CDR1 LGHNA, CDR2 YSLEER. The CDR3 has 15 residues. The DNA of the CDR3 is TGCGCCAGCAGCCAGAGGAACGGGAAGGACTACGAGCAGTACTTC. Translating gives CASSQRNGKDYEQYF.

This chain links TRBV5-1 with TRBJ1-3; D is undetermined. V was cut by 5 bases and J by 4 bases, with 13 bases left in between. The V gene's germline CDR1 is SGHRS and CDR2 YFSETQ. The CDR3 length is 14 residues. The CDR3 sequence: CASSWADLGNTIYF. The CDR3, as DNA: TGCGCCAGCAGTTGGGCGGACCTAGGAAACACCATATATTTT.

This clone was counted only a few times. The chain links TRBV7-9 to TRBJ1-2; D is perhaps TRBD1 (5 bases). The CDR3 is 12 residues long. The V end lost 4 bases, the J end lost 8 bases, and 11 bases lay between the germline ends. Germline V gene sequence: CDR1 SEHNR, CDR2 FQNEAQ (reference sequence). The CDR3 sequence: CASSSAQGGYTF. CDR3 sequence (DNA): TGTGCCAGCAGCTCCGCCCAGGGCGGCTACACCTTC.

V is TRBV30 and J is TRBJ1-4; D is possibly TRBD1 (5 bases). The CDR3 contains 14 residues. Germline V gene data show CDR1 as GTSNPN and CDR2 as SVGIG (reference sequence). V was clipped by 3 bases and J by 6 bases, with 14 bases between them. In nucleotides, the CDR3 is TGTGCCTGGAGCGTCGGCCCGGGGGATGAAAAACTGTTTTTT. Its translation: CAWSVGPGDEKLFF.

The chain has TRBV5-6 and TRBJ2-1; the match to TRBD2 covers 11 bases. The CDR3 sequence is 16 residues long. The germline V gene has CDR1 SGHDT and CDR2 YYEEEE. V was clipped by 5 bases and J by 5 bases; unmatched bases: 9. CDR3 sequence: CASSLVRGLADNEQFF. In DNA, the CDR3 is TGTGCCAGCAGTCTCGTTAGGGGACTAGCGGACAATGAGCAGTTCTTC.